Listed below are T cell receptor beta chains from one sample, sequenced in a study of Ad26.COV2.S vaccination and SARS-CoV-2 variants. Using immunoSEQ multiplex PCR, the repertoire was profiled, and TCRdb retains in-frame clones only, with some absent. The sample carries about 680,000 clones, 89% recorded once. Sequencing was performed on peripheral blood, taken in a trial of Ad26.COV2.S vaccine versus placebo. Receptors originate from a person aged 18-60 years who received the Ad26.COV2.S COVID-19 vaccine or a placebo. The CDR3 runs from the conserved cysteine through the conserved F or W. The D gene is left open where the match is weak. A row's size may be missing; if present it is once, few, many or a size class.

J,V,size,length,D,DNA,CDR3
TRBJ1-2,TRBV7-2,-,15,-,TGTGCCAGCAGCTTGGTTTTGCAGGGAGGTCATGGCTACACCTTC,CASSLVLQGGHGYTF
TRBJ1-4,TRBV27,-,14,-,TGTGCCAGCGCCCTGGGACTCCGGGGGGAAAAACTGTTTTTT,CASALGLRGEKLFF
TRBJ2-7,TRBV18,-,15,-,TGTGCCAGCTCACCACCGACAACGAACTCCTACGAGCAGTACTTC,CASSPPTTNSYEQYF
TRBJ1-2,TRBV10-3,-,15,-,TGTGCCATCAGTGGGGGCCTAGGGGGGTCGGGCGGCTACACCTTC,CAISGGLGGSGGYTF
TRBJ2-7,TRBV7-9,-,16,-,TGTGCCAGCAGCTTAGGGGGCGCGGCGTTTGTCTACGAGCAGTACTTC,CASSLGGAAFVYEQYF
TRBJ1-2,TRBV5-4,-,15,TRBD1,TGTGCCAGCAACTTCGGACAGGGAGGGGCGAGTGGCTACACCTTC,CASNFGQGGASGYTF
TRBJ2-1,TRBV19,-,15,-,TGTGCCAGTAGTATCCAATACTCTAGCTACAATGAGCAGTTCTTC,CASSIQYSSYNEQFF
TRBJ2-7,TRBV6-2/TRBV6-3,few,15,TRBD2,TGTGCCAGCAGTTCCGGGACTAGCTGGTCTTACGAGCAGTACTTC,CASSSGTSWSYEQYF
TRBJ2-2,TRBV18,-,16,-,TGTGCCAGCTCACTCCTTGCTAAGGCGGACACCGGGGAGCTGTTTTTT,CASSLLAKADTGELFF
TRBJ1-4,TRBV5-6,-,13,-,TGTGCCAGCAGCTTGGGTAGGAGCGAAAAACTGTTTTTT,CASSLGRSEKLFF
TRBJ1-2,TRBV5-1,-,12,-,TGCGCCAGCAGCTGGGGATGGGAAGGCTACACCTTC,CASSWGWEGYTF
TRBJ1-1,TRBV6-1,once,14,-,TGTGCCAGCAGTGAGATTGGGCTGAACCGGGAAGCTTTCTTT,CASSEIGLNREAFF
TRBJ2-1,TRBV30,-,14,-,TGTGCCTGGAGTGTACGCCTAGCCGGCGTTGAGCAGTTCTTC,CAWSVRLAGVEQFF
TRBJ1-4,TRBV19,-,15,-,TGTGCCAGTAGTCCGATCGACAGAGACAATGAAAAACTGTTTTTT,CASSPIDRDNEKLFF
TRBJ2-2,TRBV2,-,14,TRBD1,TGTGCCAGCAGTGCGGGGACAGGGTACGGGGAGCTGTTTTTT,CASSAGTGYGELFF
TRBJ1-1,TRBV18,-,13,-,TGTGCCAGCTCACCTAGGGATGTCACTGAAGCTTTCTTT,CASSPRDVTEAFF
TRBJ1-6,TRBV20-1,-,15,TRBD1,TGCAGTGCTAGTCCCCCGACAGGGTGGAATTCACCCCTCCACTTT,CSASPPTGWNSPLHF
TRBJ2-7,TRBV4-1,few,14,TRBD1,TGCGCCAGCAGCCAAGTAAACAGGGGAAACGAGCAGTACTTC,CASSQVNRGNEQYF
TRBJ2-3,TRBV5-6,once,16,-,TGTGCCAGCAGCTTGGCACTGAGGGGGTTGACAGATACGCAGTATTTT,CASSLALRGLTDTQYF
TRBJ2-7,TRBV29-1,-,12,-,TGCAGCGTGAACTTTGGGGGCTACGAGCAGTACTTC,CSVNFGGYEQYF
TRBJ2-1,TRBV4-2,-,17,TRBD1,TGTGCCAGCAGCCAAGCCCAGGTGACAGGGGGCTACAATGAGCAGTTCTTC,CASSQAQVTGGYNEQFF
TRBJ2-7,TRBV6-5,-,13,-,TGTGCCAGCAGCACGGCGATTTCCTACGAGCAGTACTTC,CASSTAISYEQYF
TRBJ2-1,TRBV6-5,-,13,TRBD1,TGTGCCAGCAAAGGGACAGGGAAGGATGAGCAGTTCTTC,CASKGTGKDEQFF
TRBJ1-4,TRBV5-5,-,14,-,TGTGCCAGCAGCTTGGTGCAGGCTAATGAAAAACTGTTTTTT,CASSLVQANEKLFF
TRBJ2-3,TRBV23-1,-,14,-,TGCGCCAGCAGTCCCAAAGGTAGCGCAGATACGCAGTATTTT,CASSPKGSADTQYF
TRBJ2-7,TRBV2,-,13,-,TGTGCCAGCAGTGATAGGGTGACCTACGAGCAGTACTTC,CASSDRVTYEQYF
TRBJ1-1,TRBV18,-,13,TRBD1,TGTGCCAGCTCAGCACAGGGGGGCACTGAAGCTTTCTTT,CASSAQGGTEAFF
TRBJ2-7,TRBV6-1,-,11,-,TGTGCCAGCAGTGAAGGGACACGGCAGTACTTC,CASSEGTRQYF
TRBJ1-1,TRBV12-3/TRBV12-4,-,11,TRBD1,TGTGCCAGCAGCCCCACAGGGGAGGCTTTCTTT,CASSPTGEAFF
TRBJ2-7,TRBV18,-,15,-,TGTGCCAGCTCCCAACAGGGCTATGTCTCCTACGAGCAGTACTTC,CASSQQGYVSYEQYF
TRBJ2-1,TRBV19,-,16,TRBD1,TGTGCCAGTAGTTGGGGGTACAGGGGCGCCTACAATGAGCAGTTCTTC,CASSWGYRGAYNEQFF
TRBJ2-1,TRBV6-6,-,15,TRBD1,TGTGCCAGCAGTTACCGACAGGGTATCTACAATGAGCAGTTCTTC,CASSYRQGIYNEQFF
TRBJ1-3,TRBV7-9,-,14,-,TGTGCCAGCAGCGAGCCATCCTCTGGAAACACCATATATTTT,CASSEPSSGNTIYF
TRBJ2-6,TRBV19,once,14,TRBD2,TGTGCCAGTTCCGGGACTAGTTGGGTCAACGTCCTGACTTTC,CASSGTSWVNVLTF
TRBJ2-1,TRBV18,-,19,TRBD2,TGTGCCAGCTCACCACCGCTGGTAGCGGGAGGAAGGTCCTACAATGAGCAGTTCTTC,CASSPPLVAGGRSYNEQFF
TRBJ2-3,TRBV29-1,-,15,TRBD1,TGCAGCGTCCATTGGGTGGACAGGGGGCATAATACGCAGTATTTT,CSVHWVDRGHNTQYF
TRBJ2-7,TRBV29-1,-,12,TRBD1,TGCAGCGTCGGGGACAGCGGCTACGAGCAGTACTTC,CSVGDSGYEQYF
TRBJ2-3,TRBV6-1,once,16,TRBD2,TGTGCCAGCAGTGCCCAGTTTCGGGGGGGCCGTGATACGCAGTATTTT,CASSAQFRGGRDTQYF
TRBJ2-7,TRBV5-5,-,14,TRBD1,TGTGCCAGCAGCGGGGGACAGTTTAGGACCGAGCAGTACTTC,CASSGGQFRTEQYF
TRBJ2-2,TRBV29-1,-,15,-,TGCAGCGTGATACGGCCGGGACAGAACACCGGGGAGCTGTTTTTT,CSVIRPGQNTGELFF
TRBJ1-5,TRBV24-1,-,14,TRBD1,TGTGCCACCAGGGACAGGTTAGGCAATCAGCCCCAGCATTTT,CATRDRLGNQPQHF
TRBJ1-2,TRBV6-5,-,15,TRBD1,TGTGCCAGCAGTCCCTATGGACAGGGGACTTATGGCTACACCTTC,CASSPYGQGTYGYTF
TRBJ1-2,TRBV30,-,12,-,TGTGCCTGGAGTGGAGGACTTTGGGGCTACACCTTC,CAWSGGLWGYTF
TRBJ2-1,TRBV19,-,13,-,TGTGCCAGTAGTATATACAGGGACAATGAGCAGTTCTTC,CASSIYRDNEQFF
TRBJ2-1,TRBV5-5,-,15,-,TGTGCCAGCAGCTTGGAACAGGGATCCTACAATGAGCAGTTCTTC,CASSLEQGSYNEQFF
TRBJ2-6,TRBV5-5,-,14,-,TGTGCCAGCAGCACAGGGACTGGGGCCAACGTCCTGACTTTC,CASSTGTGANVLTF
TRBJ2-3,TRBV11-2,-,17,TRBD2,TGTGCCAGCAGCTCCGGGACTAGCGGGTTCCTCACAGATACGCAGTATTTT,CASSSGTSGFLTDTQYF
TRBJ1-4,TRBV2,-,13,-,TGTGCCAGCAGTGAAGGCATCTACGGGAAACTGTTTTTT,CASSEGIYGKLFF
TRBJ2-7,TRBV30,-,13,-,TGTGCCTGGAGTCCAGGGGTTTCCTACGAGCAGTACTTC,CAWSPGVSYEQYF
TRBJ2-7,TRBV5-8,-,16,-,TGTGCCAGCAGCTTGGCCTGGCTAGGTACCTCCTACGAGCAGTACTTC,CASSLAWLGTSYEQYF
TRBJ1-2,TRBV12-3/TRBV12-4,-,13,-,TGTGCCAGCGCGCCACTGGCAGTACATGGCTACACCTTC,CASAPLAVHGYTF
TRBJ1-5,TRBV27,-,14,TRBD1,TGTGCCACCTCGAGCGGACAGGGTGTTCAGCCCCAGCATTTT,CATSSGQGVQPQHF
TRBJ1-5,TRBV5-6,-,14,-,TGTGCCAGCAGTCCTAACAGGTCGGCTCAGCCCCAGCATTTT,CASSPNRSAQPQHF
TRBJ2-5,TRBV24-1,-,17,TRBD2,TGTGCCACCAGTGATACGGGACTAGCGGGACCTCAAGAGACCCAGTACTTC,CATSDTGLAGPQETQYF
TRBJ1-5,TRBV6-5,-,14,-,TGTGCCAGCAGGCCCGGGGCTGGGGATCAGCCCCAGCATTTT,CASRPGAGDQPQHF
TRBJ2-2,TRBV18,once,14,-,TGTGCCAGCTCACCACCGGCCGACACCGGGGAGCTGTTTTTT,CASSPPADTGELFF
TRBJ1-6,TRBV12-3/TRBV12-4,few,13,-,TGTGCCAGCAGTTTATCCTATAATTCACCCCTCCACTTT,CASSLSYNSPLHF
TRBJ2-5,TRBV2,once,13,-,TGTGCCAGCAGTGGTCAGGCAGAAGAGACCCAGTACTTC,CASSGQAEETQYF